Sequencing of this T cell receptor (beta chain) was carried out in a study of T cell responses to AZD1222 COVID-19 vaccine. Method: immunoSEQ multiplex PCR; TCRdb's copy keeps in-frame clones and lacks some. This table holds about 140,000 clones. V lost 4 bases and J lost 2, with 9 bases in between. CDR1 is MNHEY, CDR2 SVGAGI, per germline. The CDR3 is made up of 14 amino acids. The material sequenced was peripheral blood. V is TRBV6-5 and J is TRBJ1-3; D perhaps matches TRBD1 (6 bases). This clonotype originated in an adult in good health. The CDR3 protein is CASSSGDTGNTIYF. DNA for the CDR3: TGTGCCAGCAGTTCCGGGGACACTGGAAACACCATATATTTT.